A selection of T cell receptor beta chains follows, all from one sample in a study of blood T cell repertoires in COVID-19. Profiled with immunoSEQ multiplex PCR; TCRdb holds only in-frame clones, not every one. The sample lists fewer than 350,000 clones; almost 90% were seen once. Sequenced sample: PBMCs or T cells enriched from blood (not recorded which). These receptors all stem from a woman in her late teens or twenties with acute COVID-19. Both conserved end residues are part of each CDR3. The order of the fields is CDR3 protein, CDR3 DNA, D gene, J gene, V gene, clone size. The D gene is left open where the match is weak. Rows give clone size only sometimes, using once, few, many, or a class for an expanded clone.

CDR3 protein: CASSSDMGGTGELFF
CDR3 DNA: TGTGCCAGCAGCTCAGACATGGGGGGCACCGGGGAGCTGTTTTTT
D gene: NA
J gene: TRBJ2-2
V gene: TRBV7-8
clone size: NA

CDR3 protein: CASSWAGNSPLHF
CDR3 DNA: TGTGCCAGCAGTTGGGCAGGGAATTCACCCCTCCACTTT
D gene: NA
J gene: TRBJ1-6
V gene: TRBV28
clone size: NA

CDR3 protein: CASRLAGGPYNEQFF
CDR3 DNA: TGTGCCAGCAGACTAGCGGGAGGGCCGTACAATGAGCAGTTCTTC
D gene: TRBD2
J gene: TRBJ2-1
V gene: TRBV7-3
clone size: NA

CDR3 protein: CASSFLSGVGTSGSPGELFF
CDR3 DNA: TGTGCCAGCAGCTTTCTTAGTGGGGTCGGAACTAGCGGGAGCCCAGGGGAGCTGTTTTTT
D gene: TRBD2
J gene: TRBJ2-2
V gene: TRBV13
clone size: NA

CDR3 protein: CASSLVGRHYGDEQYF
CDR3 DNA: TGTGCCAGCAGCTTAGTGGGCAGGCACTACGGGGACGAGCAGTACTTC
D gene: NA
J gene: TRBJ2-7
V gene: TRBV7-8
clone size: NA

CDR3 protein: CASSSGTGRILDTQYF
CDR3 DNA: TGTGCCAGCAGCTCCGGGACAGGGAGAATTCTAGATACGCAGTATTTT
D gene: TRBD1
J gene: TRBJ2-3
V gene: TRBV7-9
clone size: NA

CDR3 protein: CASSRGGEGSYNSPLHF
CDR3 DNA: TGCGCCAGCAGCCGCGGCGGGGAGGGCTCCTATAATTCACCCCTCCACTTT
D gene: NA
J gene: TRBJ1-6
V gene: TRBV4-1
clone size: NA

CDR3 protein: CASSPRPTYEQYF
CDR3 DNA: TGTGCCAGCAGCCCGCGGCCTACCTACGAGCAGTACTTC
D gene: NA
J gene: TRBJ2-7
V gene: TRBV11-1
clone size: NA

CDR3 protein: CASSPWVTGDTEAFF
CDR3 DNA: TGTGCCAGCTCACCATGGGTGACAGGGGACACTGAAGCTTTCTTT
D gene: TRBD1
J gene: TRBJ1-1
V gene: TRBV18
clone size: NA

CDR3 protein: CASRRQGNTEAFF
CDR3 DNA: TGTGCCAGCAGGAGACAGGGAAACACTGAAGCTTTCTTT
D gene: TRBD1
J gene: TRBJ1-1
V gene: TRBV19
clone size: NA

CDR3 protein: CASSLAGSQADTQYF
CDR3 DNA: TGTGCCAGCAGCTTAGCGGGGAGCCAGGCGGATACGCAGTATTTT
D gene: NA
J gene: TRBJ2-3
V gene: TRBV11-2
clone size: NA

CDR3 protein: CASSVRDTNNSPLHF
CDR3 DNA: TGTGCCAGCAGCGTCCGGGACACCAATAATTCACCCCTCCACTTT
D gene: NA
J gene: TRBJ1-6
V gene: TRBV5-4
clone size: NA

CDR3 protein: CASSVADTLAGVSVPAKNIQYF
CDR3 DNA: TGTGCCAGCAGCGTAGCCGACACACTAGCGGGAGTTTCGGTGCCGGCCAAAAACATTCAGTACTTC
D gene: TRBD2
J gene: TRBJ2-4
V gene: TRBV9
clone size: NA

CDR3 protein: CASSDRLSNQPQHF
CDR3 DNA: TGTGCCAGCTCCGACAGGTTGAGCAATCAGCCCCAGCATTTT
D gene: NA
J gene: TRBJ1-5
V gene: TRBV7-2
clone size: once

CDR3 protein: CASSLGVGGQNIQYF
CDR3 DNA: TGCGCCAGCAGCTTGGGAGTCGGGGGGCAAAACATTCAGTACTTC
D gene: NA
J gene: TRBJ2-4
V gene: TRBV5-1
clone size: NA

CDR3 protein: CASSIDGTLNGELFF
CDR3 DNA: TGTGCCAGTAGTATAGACGGGACTCTAAACGGGGAGCTGTTTTTT
D gene: NA
J gene: TRBJ2-2
V gene: TRBV19
clone size: NA

CDR3 protein: CASVGKPENPGQVSYEQYF
CDR3 DNA: TGTGCCAGCGTGGGAAAACCAGAAAACCCGGGACAGGTCAGCTACGAGCAGTACTTC
D gene: TRBD1
J gene: TRBJ2-7
V gene: TRBV19
clone size: NA

CDR3 protein: CASSLGLERNQPQHF
CDR3 DNA: TGTGCCAGCAGCTTGGGGTTAGAACGAAATCAGCCCCAGCATTTT
D gene: NA
J gene: TRBJ1-5
V gene: TRBV5-5
clone size: NA

CDR3 protein: CASSGQGGETQYF
CDR3 DNA: TGTGCCAGCAGTGGACAGGGTGGGGAGACCCAGTACTTC
D gene: TRBD1
J gene: TRBJ2-5
V gene: TRBV27
clone size: NA

CDR3 protein: CASSPRDSQHSNQPQHF
CDR3 DNA: TGTGCCAGCAGCCCCAGGGACAGCCAACATAGCAATCAGCCCCAGCATTTT
D gene: TRBD1
J gene: TRBJ1-5
V gene: TRBV7-2
clone size: NA

CDR3 protein: CASSQVVGAAEVRREQYF
CDR3 DNA: TGTGCCAGCAGCCAAGTAGTGGGGGCCGCTGAAGTAAGAAGAGAGCAGTACTTC
D gene: NA
J gene: TRBJ2-7
V gene: TRBV14
clone size: NA

CDR3 protein: CASSQRSGTSNEQFF
CDR3 DNA: TGCGCCAGCAGCCAAAGAAGCGGGACTAGTAATGAGCAGTTCTTC
D gene: TRBD2
J gene: TRBJ2-1
V gene: TRBV4-1
clone size: NA

CDR3 protein: CASSFSGIGEQYF
CDR3 DNA: TGTGCCAGCAGCTTCAGCGGGATCGGGGAGCAGTACTTC
D gene: TRBD2
J gene: TRBJ2-7
V gene: TRBV7-9
clone size: once

CDR3 protein: CASSLRRLAGNNEQFF
CDR3 DNA: TGTGCCAGCAGCCTACGCCGTCTAGCGGGAAACAATGAGCAGTTCTTC
D gene: TRBD2
J gene: TRBJ2-1
V gene: TRBV13
clone size: NA

CDR3 protein: CASRLGTAINQPQHF
CDR3 DNA: TGTGCCAGCAGGCTGGGGACAGCGATCAATCAGCCCCAGCATTTT
D gene: TRBD1
J gene: TRBJ1-5
V gene: TRBV6-5
clone size: NA

CDR3 protein: CASSDGRGSRSSLLKNIQYF
CDR3 DNA: TGTGCCAGCAGTGACGGAAGGGGGTCTAGATCTAGTTTACTAAAAAACATTCAGTACTTC
D gene: NA
J gene: TRBJ2-4
V gene: TRBV6-4
clone size: NA

CDR3 protein: CASSTGASSSYNEQFF
CDR3 DNA: TGTGCCAGCAGCACAGGGGCCAGTAGCTCCTACAATGAGCAGTTCTTC
D gene: TRBD1
J gene: TRBJ2-1
V gene: TRBV7-9
clone size: NA

CDR3 protein: CASRQDLNTEAFF
CDR3 DNA: TGTGCCAGTCGACAGGATTTGAACACTGAAGCTTTCTTT
D gene: NA
J gene: TRBJ1-1
V gene: TRBV6-5
clone size: NA

CDR3 protein: CASSQGKEGAAEKLFF
CDR3 DNA: TGTGCCAGCAGCCAAGGTAAAGAGGGGGCGGCCGAAAAACTGTTTTTT
D gene: TRBD1
J gene: TRBJ1-4
V gene: TRBV3-1/TRBV3-2
clone size: NA

CDR3 protein: CASSLGAQQPQHF
CDR3 DNA: TGCGCCAGCAGCTTGGGGGCCCAACAGCCCCAGCATTTT
D gene: NA
J gene: TRBJ1-5
V gene: TRBV5-1
clone size: once

CDR3 protein: CASSLAGTSGLSYEQYF
CDR3 DNA: TGTGCCAGCAGCTTAGCCGGGACTAGCGGACTCTCCTACGAGCAGTACTTC
D gene: TRBD2
J gene: TRBJ2-7
V gene: TRBV7-2
clone size: once

CDR3 protein: CAWSTGTFGEKLFF
CDR3 DNA: TGTGCCTGGAGTACCGGGACATTTGGTGAAAAACTGTTTTTT
D gene: NA
J gene: TRBJ1-4
V gene: TRBV30
clone size: NA

CDR3 protein: CASSPPGRTQYF
CDR3 DNA: TGTGCCAGCAGCCCGCCCGGGCGGACACAGTATTTT
D gene: NA
J gene: TRBJ2-3
V gene: TRBV3-1/TRBV3-2
clone size: NA

CDR3 protein: CASSPRQGDQPQHF
CDR3 DNA: TGTGCCAGCTCACCGCGACAGGGTGATCAGCCCCAGCATTTT
D gene: TRBD1
J gene: TRBJ1-5
V gene: TRBV18
clone size: NA

CDR3 protein: CASSFVPGLAIGELFF
CDR3 DNA: TGTGCCAGCAGCTTTGTACCGGGACTAGCGATCGGGGAGCTGTTTTTT
D gene: TRBD2
J gene: TRBJ2-2
V gene: TRBV7-9
clone size: few

CDR3 protein: CASSEGGSGEKLFF
CDR3 DNA: TGTGCCAGCAGTGAGGGGGGTTCTGGGGAAAAACTGTTTTTT
D gene: NA
J gene: TRBJ1-4
V gene: TRBV25-1
clone size: NA

CDR3 protein: CASSPTGTGPYGYTF
CDR3 DNA: TGTGCCAGCAGCCCCACCGGGACAGGGCCCTATGGCTACACCTTC
D gene: TRBD1
J gene: TRBJ1-2
V gene: TRBV7-2
clone size: NA

CDR3 protein: CASTPRGKNTGELFF
CDR3 DNA: TGTGCCAGCACCCCTCGGGGGAAGAACACCGGGGAGCTGTTTTTT
D gene: NA
J gene: TRBJ2-2
V gene: TRBV9
clone size: NA

CDR3 protein: CASSFPDKSYEQYF
CDR3 DNA: TGTGCCAGTAGTTTCCCCGACAAGTCCTACGAGCAGTACTTC
D gene: NA
J gene: TRBJ2-7
V gene: TRBV19
clone size: NA

CDR3 protein: CASSLDYYEQYF
CDR3 DNA: TGTGCCAGCTCACTAGACTACTACGAGCAGTACTTC
D gene: NA
J gene: TRBJ2-7
V gene: TRBV18
clone size: NA

CDR3 protein: CASSLKGQYQETQYF
CDR3 DNA: TGTGCCAGCAGCTTAAAAGGACAGTACCAAGAGACCCAGTACTTC
D gene: NA
J gene: TRBJ2-5
V gene: TRBV7-8
clone size: few